The clone carrying this T cell receptor (beta chain) came up a few times. Antigen: not known. The record originates from a study of graft-versus-host responses after intestinal transplantation. Study-level information: All recipients were transplanted with multivisceral, liver-intestinal, or isolated intestinal grafts. Every recipient underwent anti-thymocyte globulin induction, then tacrolimus and steroids for roughly 3 years.

The assay was immunoSEQ multiplex PCR, and TCRdb's table has in-frame clones only and misses some. The data contain over 55,000 clones, approximately 84% of them singletons. This CDR3 is 13 amino acids long. Trimming took off 8 bases at V and 4 bases at J, with 14 bases between the two ends. Germline values: CDR1 MDHEN, CDR2 SYDVKM. Study-wide findings and caveats: Early post-transplant HvG declines showed an association with peak circulating GvH clone levels.

This sequence originates from a human donor who was the organ donor for an intestinal transplant. Sequencing used unstimulated CD4+ T cells sorted from spleen or lymph node cells, obtained before transplant. The chain uses TRBV28 and TRBJ1-2; a possible D gene is TRBD1 (6 bases). CDR3 region: CASSGDPPYGYTF. The CDR3 nucleotides are TGTGCCAGCTCAGGGGACCCCCCCTATGGCTACACCTTC.